This TCR beta chain was obtained from a study of PD-1 blockade in classical Hodgkin lymphoma. Germline CDR1 SGHAT, CDR2 FQNNGV. CDR3 length equals 14 residues. Trimming removed 5 bases from V and 6 bases from J; junction bases left unmatched: 6. Clones were read by immunoSEQ multiplex PCR, and TCRdb kept only the in-frame ones, dropping some. The sample yields about 110,000 clones, around 90% seen once. Time point defined: cycle 4 day 1 (C4D1), after six to seven weeks of nivolumab. Exposure to brentuximab vedotin varied, and each patient had relapsed following autologous stem cell transplantation. The sequence derives from a human donor with classical Hodgkin lymphoma. Sample: peripheral blood mononuclear cells (PBMCs), taken before the fourth cycle of nivolumab. This rearrangement joins TRBV11-2 to TRBJ2-4; 8 bases line up with TRBD2. The CDR3 nucleotides read TGTGCCAGCAGCCCGGCGGGGGGCTTAAACATTCAGTACTTC. Amino acid sequence: CASSPAGGLNIQYF.